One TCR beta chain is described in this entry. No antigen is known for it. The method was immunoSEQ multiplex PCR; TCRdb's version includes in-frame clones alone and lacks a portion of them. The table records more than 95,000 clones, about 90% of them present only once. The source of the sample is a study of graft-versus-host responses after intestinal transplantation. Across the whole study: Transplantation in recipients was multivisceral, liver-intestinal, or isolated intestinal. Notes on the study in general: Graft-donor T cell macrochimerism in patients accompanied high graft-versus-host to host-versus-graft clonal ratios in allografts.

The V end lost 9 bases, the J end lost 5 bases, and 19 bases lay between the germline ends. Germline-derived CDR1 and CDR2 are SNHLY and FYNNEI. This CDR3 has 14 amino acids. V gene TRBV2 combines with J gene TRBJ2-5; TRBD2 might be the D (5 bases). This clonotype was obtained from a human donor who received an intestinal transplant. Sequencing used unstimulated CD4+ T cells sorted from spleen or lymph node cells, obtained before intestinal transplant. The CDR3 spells CASRFGVNGETQYF. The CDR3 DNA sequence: TGTGCCAGTCGCTTCGGGGTAAACGGGGAGACCCAGTACTTC.